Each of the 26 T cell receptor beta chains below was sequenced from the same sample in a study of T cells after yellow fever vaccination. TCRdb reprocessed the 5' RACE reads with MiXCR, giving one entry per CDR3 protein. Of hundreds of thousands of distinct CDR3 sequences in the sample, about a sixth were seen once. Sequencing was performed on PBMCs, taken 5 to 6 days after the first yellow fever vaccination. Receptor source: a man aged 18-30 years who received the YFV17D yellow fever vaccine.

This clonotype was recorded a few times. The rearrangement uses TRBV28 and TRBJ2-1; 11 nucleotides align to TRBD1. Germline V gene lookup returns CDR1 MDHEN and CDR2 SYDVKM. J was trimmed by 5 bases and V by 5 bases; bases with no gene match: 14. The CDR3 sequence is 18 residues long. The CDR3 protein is CASSPLTSPGQGDNEQFF. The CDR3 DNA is TGTGCCAGCAGTCCCTTGACTTCACCGGGACAGGGGGACAATGAGCAGTTCTTC.

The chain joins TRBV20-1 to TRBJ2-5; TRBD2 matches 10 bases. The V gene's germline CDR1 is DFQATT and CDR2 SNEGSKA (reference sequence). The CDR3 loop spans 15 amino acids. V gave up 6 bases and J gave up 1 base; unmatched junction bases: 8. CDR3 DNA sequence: TGCAGTGCGAAAAAGCTAGCGGGGGTCCAAGAGACCCAGTACTTC. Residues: CSAKKLAGVQETQYF.

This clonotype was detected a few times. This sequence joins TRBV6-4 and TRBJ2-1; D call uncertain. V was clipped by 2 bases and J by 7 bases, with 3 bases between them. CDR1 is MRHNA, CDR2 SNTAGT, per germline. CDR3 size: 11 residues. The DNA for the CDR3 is TGTGCCAGCAGTGACAGTAATGAGCAGTTCTTC. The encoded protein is CASSDSNEQFF.

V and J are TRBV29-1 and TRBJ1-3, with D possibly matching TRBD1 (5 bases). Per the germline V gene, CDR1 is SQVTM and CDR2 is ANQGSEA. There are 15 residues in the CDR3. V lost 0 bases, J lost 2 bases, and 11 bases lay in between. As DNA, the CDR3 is TGCAGCGTTGAAGATCTGACCAGGGCTGGAAACACCATATATTTT. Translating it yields CSVEDLTRAGNTIYF.

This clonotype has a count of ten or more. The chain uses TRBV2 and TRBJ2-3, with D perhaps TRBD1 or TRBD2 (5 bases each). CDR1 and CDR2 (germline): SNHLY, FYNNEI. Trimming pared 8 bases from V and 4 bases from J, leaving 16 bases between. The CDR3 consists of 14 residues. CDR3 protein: CASQWDPISDTQYF. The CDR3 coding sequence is TGTGCCAGCCAGTGGGACCCTATTTCAGATACGCAGTATTTT.

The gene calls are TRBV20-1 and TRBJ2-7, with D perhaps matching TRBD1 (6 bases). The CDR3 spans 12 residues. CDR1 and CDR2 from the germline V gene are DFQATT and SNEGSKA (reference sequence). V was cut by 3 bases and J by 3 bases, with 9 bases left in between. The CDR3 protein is CSASTGNYEQYF. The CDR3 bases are TGCAGTGCTAGCACAGGGAACTACGAGCAGTACTTC.

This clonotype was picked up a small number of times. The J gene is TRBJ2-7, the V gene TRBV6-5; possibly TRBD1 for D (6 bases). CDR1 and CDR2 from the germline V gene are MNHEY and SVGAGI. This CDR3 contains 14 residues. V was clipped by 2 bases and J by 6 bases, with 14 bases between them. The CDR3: CASSYTYQGFEQYF. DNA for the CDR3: TGTGCCAGCAGTTACACATACCAGGGGTTCGAGCAGTACTTC.

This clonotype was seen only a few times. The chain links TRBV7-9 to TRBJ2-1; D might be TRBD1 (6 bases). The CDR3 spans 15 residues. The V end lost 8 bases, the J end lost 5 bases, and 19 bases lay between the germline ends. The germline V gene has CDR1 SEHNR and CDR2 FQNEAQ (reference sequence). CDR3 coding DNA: TGTGCCAGCTGCCTCTCCGGGACAAAAAACAATGAGCAGTTCTTC. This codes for CASCLSGTKNNEQFF.

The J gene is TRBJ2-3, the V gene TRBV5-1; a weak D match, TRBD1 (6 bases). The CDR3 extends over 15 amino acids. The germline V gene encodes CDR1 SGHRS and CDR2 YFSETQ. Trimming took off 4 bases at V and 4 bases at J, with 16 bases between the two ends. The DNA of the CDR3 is TGCGCCAGCAGCCTAGGGACACAAAGAGCAGATACGCAGTATTTT. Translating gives CASSLGTQRADTQYF.

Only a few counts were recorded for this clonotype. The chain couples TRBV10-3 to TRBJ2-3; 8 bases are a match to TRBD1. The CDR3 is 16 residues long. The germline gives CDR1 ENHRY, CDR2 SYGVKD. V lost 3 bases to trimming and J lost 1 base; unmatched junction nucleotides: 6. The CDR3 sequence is CAISDKDRDGTDTQYF. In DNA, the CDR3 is TGTGCCATCAGTGACAAGGACAGGGATGGCACAGATACGCAGTATTTT.

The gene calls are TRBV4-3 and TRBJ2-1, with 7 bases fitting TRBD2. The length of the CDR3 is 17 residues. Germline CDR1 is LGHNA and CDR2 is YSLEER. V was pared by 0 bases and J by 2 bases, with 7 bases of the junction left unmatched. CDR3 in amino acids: CASSQENGGGAYNEQFF. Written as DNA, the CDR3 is TGCGCCAGCAGCCAAGAGAACGGCGGGGGAGCCTACAATGAGCAGTTCTTC.

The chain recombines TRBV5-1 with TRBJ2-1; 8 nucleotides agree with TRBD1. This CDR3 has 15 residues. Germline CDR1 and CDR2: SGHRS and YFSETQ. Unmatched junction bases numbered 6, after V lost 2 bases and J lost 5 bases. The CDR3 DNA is TGCGCCAGCAGCTTCCGTGGACAGGGCAACAATGAGCAGTTCTTC. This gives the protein CASSFRGQGNNEQFF. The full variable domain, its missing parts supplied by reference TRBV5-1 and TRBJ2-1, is KAGVTQTPRYLIKTRGQQVTLSCSPISGHRSVSWYQQTPGQGLQFLFEYFSETQRNKGNFPGRFSGRQFSNSRSEMNVSTLELGDSALYLCASSFRGQGNNEQFFGPGTRLTVL.

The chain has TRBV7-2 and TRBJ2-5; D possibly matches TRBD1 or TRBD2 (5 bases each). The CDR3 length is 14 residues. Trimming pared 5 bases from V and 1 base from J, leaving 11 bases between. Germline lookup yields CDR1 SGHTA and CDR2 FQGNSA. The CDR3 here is CASSVPGLQETQYF. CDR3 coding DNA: TGTGCCAGCAGCGTCCCGGGGCTCCAAGAGACCCAGTACTTC. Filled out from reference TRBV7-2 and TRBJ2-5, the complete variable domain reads GAGVSQSPSNKVTEKGKDVELRCDPISGHTALYWYRQSLGQGLEFLIYFQGNSAPDKSGLPSDRFSAERTGGSVSTLTIQRTQQEDSAVYLCASSVPGLQETQYFGPGTRLLVL.

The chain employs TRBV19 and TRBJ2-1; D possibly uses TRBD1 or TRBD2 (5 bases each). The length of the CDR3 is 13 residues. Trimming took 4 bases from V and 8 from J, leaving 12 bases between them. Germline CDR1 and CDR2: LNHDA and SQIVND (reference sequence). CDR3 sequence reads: CASSTPRGDEQFF. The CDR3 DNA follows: TGTGCCAGTAGTACCCCCCGGGGCGATGAGCAGTTCTTC.

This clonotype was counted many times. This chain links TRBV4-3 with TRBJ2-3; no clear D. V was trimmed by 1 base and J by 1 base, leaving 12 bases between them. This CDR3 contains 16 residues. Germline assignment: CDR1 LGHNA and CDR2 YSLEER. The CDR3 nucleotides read TGCGCCAGCAGCCAAGTGCTCCTAGAGGGCACAGATACGCAGTATTTT. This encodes CASSQVLLEGTDTQYF.

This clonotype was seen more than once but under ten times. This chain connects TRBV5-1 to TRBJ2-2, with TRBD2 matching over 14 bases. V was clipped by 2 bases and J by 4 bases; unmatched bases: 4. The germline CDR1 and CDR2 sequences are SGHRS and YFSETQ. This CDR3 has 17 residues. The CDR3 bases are TGCGCCAGCAGCTTCGGACTAGCGGGGGGTCTCACCGGGGAGCTGTTTTTT. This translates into CASSFGLAGGLTGELFF.

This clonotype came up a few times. The CDR3 coding sequence is TGCGCCAGCAGCTTGGTCGAGGGGCGCCCAGATACGCAGTATTTT. As protein: CASSLVEGRPDTQYF. This chain joins TRBV5-1 and TRBJ2-3; D is tentatively TRBD1 or TRBD2 (5 bases each). This CDR3 region has 15 residues. The V gene's germline CDR1 is SGHRS and CDR2 YFSETQ. The V gene lost 0 bases and the J gene lost 4 bases, with 12 bases spanning the gap.

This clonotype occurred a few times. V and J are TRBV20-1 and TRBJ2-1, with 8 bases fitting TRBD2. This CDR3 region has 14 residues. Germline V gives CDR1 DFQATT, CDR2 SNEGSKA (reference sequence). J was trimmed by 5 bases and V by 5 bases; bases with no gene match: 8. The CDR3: CSAGKAGAHNEQFF. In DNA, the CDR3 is TGCAGTGCTGGGAAAGCGGGGGCCCACAATGAGCAGTTCTTC.

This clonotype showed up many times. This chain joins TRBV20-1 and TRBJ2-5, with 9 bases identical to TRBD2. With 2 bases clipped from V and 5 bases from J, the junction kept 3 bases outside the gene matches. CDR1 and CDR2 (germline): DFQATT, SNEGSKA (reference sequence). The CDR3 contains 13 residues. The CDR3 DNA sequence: TGCAGTGCTAGACTGCGGGGGGGGGAGACCCAGTACTTC. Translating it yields CSARLRGGETQYF.

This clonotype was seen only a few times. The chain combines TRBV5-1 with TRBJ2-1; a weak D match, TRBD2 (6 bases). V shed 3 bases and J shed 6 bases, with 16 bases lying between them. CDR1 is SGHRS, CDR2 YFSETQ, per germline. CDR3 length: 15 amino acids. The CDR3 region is CASSSGLIVGNEQFF. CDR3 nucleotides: TGCGCCAGCAGCTCGGGACTCATTGTGGGCAATGAGCAGTTCTTC.

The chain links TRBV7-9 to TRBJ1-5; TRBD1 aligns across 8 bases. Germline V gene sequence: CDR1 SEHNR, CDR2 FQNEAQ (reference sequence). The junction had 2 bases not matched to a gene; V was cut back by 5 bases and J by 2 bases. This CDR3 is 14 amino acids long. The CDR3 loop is CASSTGGGNQPQHF. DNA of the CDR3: TGTGCCAGCAGCACAGGGGGAGGCAATCAGCCCCAGCATTTT.

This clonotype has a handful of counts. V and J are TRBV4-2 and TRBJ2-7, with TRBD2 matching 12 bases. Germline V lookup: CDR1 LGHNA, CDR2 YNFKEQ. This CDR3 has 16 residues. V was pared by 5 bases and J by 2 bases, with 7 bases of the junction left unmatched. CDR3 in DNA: TGTGCCAGCAGCAATCAGACTAGCGGGGGACCCTACGAGCAGTACTTC. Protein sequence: CASSNQTSGGPYEQYF.

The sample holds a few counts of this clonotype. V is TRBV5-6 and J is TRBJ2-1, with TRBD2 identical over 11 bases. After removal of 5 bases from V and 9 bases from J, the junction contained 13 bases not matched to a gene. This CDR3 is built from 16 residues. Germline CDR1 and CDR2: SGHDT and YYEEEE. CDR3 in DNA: TGTGCCAGCAGTTGGATCACTAGCGGGGGATGGAGTGAGCAGTTCTTC. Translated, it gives CASSWITSGGWSEQFF. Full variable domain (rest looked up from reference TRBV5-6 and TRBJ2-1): DAGVTQSPTHLIKTRGQQVTLRCSPKSGHDTVSWYQQALGQGPQFIFQYYEEEERQRGNFPDRFSGHQFPNYSSELNVNALLLGDSALYLCASSWITSGGWSEQFFGPGTRLTVL.

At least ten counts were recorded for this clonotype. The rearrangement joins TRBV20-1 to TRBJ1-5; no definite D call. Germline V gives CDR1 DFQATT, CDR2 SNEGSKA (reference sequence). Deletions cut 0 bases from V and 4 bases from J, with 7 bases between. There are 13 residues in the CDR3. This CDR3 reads CSARDSGNQPQHF. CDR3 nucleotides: TGCAGTGCTAGAGACAGCGGAAATCAGCCCCAGCATTTT.

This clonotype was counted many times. The DNA for the CDR3 is TGCAGTGCTCCCGGACCATCCGAAGAGACCCAGTACTTC. Translated: CSAPGPSEETQYF. The chain combines TRBV20-1 with TRBJ2-5; D not certain. This CDR3 region has 13 residues. CDR1 and CDR2 (germline): DFQATT, SNEGSKA (reference sequence). V lost 5 bases and J 3 bases, leaving 13 bases between the germline ends.

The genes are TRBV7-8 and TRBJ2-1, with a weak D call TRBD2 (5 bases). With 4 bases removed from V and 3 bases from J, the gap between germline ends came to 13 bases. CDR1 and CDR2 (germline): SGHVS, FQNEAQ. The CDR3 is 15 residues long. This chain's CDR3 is CASSSEVLGYNEQFF. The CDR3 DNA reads TGTGCCAGCAGCTCTGAGGTACTAGGCTACAATGAGCAGTTCTTC.